The present T cell receptor beta chain was sequenced within a study of blood T cells in healthy people across ages. Whole-study findings and limits: Both naive CD4+ cell counts and diversity were greater in long-lived donors than in aged donors. With naive T cell percentage, TCR beta diversity showed a strong correlation. The study regarded diversity estimates from one million T cells as underestimates.

On this clonotype itself: Its antigen remains unknown. One end of the junction varies from germline; a read error may be responsible.

This CDR3 is 14 amino acids long. From germline, CDR1 is WSHSY and CDR2 SAAADI. Then a second PCR, running about 7 to 11 cycles, was carried out with a sample-barcoded 5' primer and a J-beta primer mix. TCRdb reprocessed the 5' RACE reads with MiXCR, giving one entry per CDR3 protein. Among around 1.5 million distinct CDR3 sequences, around 36% were seen once, and the ten largest hold about 11%. The rearrangement links TRBV10-2 to TRBJ2-5; possible D gene TRBD2, 5 bases. This receptor was obtained from a woman aged 25 to 39 in good health. The sample comprised blood. DNA of the CDR3: TGCACCAGCAGCAGCGGCCCTCCCTGGGTAGAGCAGTACTTC. Translated, it gives CTSSSGPPWVEQYF.